What follows are 23 T cell receptor beta chains derived from one specimen sequenced in a study of blood T cell repertoires in COVID-19. Generated by immunoSEQ multiplex PCR, the TCRdb table keeps only in-frame clones and is missing some. The sample carries 350,000 or so clones, 88% recorded once. Sequencing was done on a sample of peripheral blood. Source of these receptors: a woman in her 30s with COVID-19, enrolled during active disease.

The chain uses TRBV9 and TRBJ2-1; 10 bases are a match to TRBD2. The germline V gene encodes CDR1 SGDLS and CDR2 YYNGEE. Trimming cost V 1 base and J 5 bases; bases outside gene matches: 9. CDR3 length: 17 residues. The CDR3 loop is CASSVNPGLALNNEQFF. The CDR3 DNA reads TGTGCCAGCAGCGTAAATCCGGGACTAGCGTTAAACAATGAGCAGTTCTTC.

The CDR3 loop reads CAWSSGAGANVLTF. The CDR3 coding sequence is TGTGCCTGGAGTTCAGGGGCTGGGGCCAACGTCCTGACTTTC. The rearrangement joins TRBV30 to TRBJ2-6, with D possibly TRBD1 on 6 matching bases. This CDR3 has 14 residues. V lost 2 bases, J lost 2 bases, and 7 bases lay in between. Looked up from germline, CDR1 is GTSNPN and CDR2 is SVGIG (reference sequence).

The chain links TRBV10-2 to TRBJ2-4; TRBD2 matches at 11 bases. The CDR3 consists of 17 residues. The V segment lost 8 bases and the J segment 0 bases; nucleotides outside the gene matches: 9. Germline assignment: CDR1 WSHSY and CDR2 SAAADI. The CDR3 region has the DNA TGCGCCAGCGTAGGGACTAGCGGAGCTCTAGCCAAAAACATTCAGTACTTC. It codes for CASVGTSGALAKNIQYF.

The chain uses TRBV3-1 (or the pseudogene TRBV3-2) and TRBJ1-4; D is perhaps TRBD1 (5 bases). V was cut by 4 bases and J by 8 bases, with 11 bases left in between. Germline CDR1 is LGHDT and CDR2 is YNNKEL (reference sequence). This CDR3 spans 13 amino acids. DNA for the CDR3: TGTGCCAGCAGCCTAGGGGAGGGGGAAAAACTGTTTTTT. It encodes CASSLGEGEKLFF.

This clone showed up just once. The chain has TRBV25-1 and TRBJ2-2, with 9 bases matching TRBD1. The CDR3 spans 16 residues. CDR1 is MGHDK and CDR2 is SYGVNS in the germline V gene. V was clipped by 10 bases and J by 3 bases; unmatched bases: 12. The CDR3 region is CATSLYRGLDTGELFF. The CDR3 DNA reads TGTGCCACCTCCCTTTACAGGGGGCTTGACACCGGGGAGCTGTTTTTT.

The chain uses TRBV6-6 and TRBJ2-3, with 8 bases that match TRBD2. Germline V CDR1 and CDR2: MNHNY, SVGAGI (reference sequence). V was clipped by 2 bases and J by 2 bases; unmatched bases: 3. The CDR3 runs 15 residues. CDR3 loop: CASSYQGLVTDTQYF. CDR3 nucleotides: TGTGCCAGCAGTTACCAGGGACTAGTCACAGATACGCAGTATTTT.

The chain employs TRBV3-1 (or the pseudogene TRBV3-2) and TRBJ2-1; 7 positions match TRBD1. Trimming took 1 base from V and 5 from J; bases not matched to a gene: 17. CDR1 LGHDT and CDR2 YNNKEL come from the germline V gene (reference sequence). The CDR3 is made up of 19 amino acids. CDR3 coding DNA: TGTGCCAGCAGCCAAGTCCGCGAGAGGCCAGGGGGAAGAAACAATGAGCAGTTCTTC. This gives the protein CASSQVRERPGGRNNEQFF.

This chain joins TRBV24-1 and TRBJ2-1; 8 bases match TRBD1. The CDR3 is made up of 14 amino acids. Trimming took 5 bases from V and 6 from J; bases not matched to a gene: 5. The V gene's germline CDR1 is KGHDR and CDR2 SFDVKD. This CDR3 is CATSGTGLGNEQFF. CDR3 in DNA: TGTGCCACCAGTGGGACAGGGCTCGGCAATGAGCAGTTCTTC.

The CDR3 DNA sequence: TGTGCCTCGACGACAGGGAACACAGATACGCAGTATTTT. It codes for CASTTGNTDTQYF. This rearrangement joins TRBV19 to TRBJ2-3, with 7 bases matching TRBD1. This CDR3 is 13 amino acids long. Germline V CDR1 and CDR2: LNHDA, SQIVND (reference sequence). After removal of 11 bases from V and 2 bases from J, the junction contained 7 bases not matched to a gene.

V is TRBV10-2 and J is TRBJ1-6; 8 nucleotides line up with TRBD1. In germline, CDR1 is WSHSY, CDR2 SAAADI. The CDR3 is 13 residues long. V lost 9 bases, J lost 9 bases, and 7 bases stayed unmatched. CDR3 region: CASQTGAVSPLHF. CDR3 coding DNA: TGCGCCAGTCAGACAGGGGCGGTTTCACCCCTCCACTTT.

This chain joins TRBV27 and TRBJ2-1; 16 positions agree with TRBD2. The length of the CDR3 is 15 residues. The V gene's germline CDR1 is MNHEY and CDR2 SMNVEV (reference sequence). V was clipped by 5 bases and J by 7 bases; unmatched bases: 2. The CDR3 region is CASSVGLAGGNEQFF. CDR3 DNA: TGTGCCAGCAGTGTGGGACTAGCGGGAGGGAATGAGCAGTTCTTC.

The chain employs TRBV6-5 and TRBJ1-4; no clear D. This CDR3 spans 14 amino acids. The V end lost 6 bases, the J end lost 3 bases, and 11 bases lay between the germline ends. CDR1 and CDR2 (germline): MNHEY, SVGAGI. Here the CDR3 reads CASSLNRANEKLFF. For the CDR3, the DNA is TGTGCCAGCAGCTTAAACAGAGCTAATGAAAAACTGTTTTTT.

This chain connects TRBV6-2 or TRBV6-3 to TRBJ2-5; possible D gene TRBD2, 5 bases. The length of the CDR3 is 14 residues. With 5 bases removed from V and 5 bases from J, the gap between germline ends came to 15 bases. Per the germline V gene, CDR1 is MNHEY and CDR2 is SVGEGT. CDR3 loop: CASSTRTGRETQYF. CDR3 nucleotide sequence: TGTGCCAGCAGTACCCGGACTGGCCGGGAGACCCAGTACTTC.

This clone was counted once. This chain uses TRBV4-1 with TRBJ2-1, with TRBD2 matching 12 bases. Germline V gene sequence: CDR1 MGHRA, CDR2 YSYEKL. Unmatched junction bases numbered 10, after V lost 2 bases and J lost 2 bases. The CDR3 consists of 19 residues. CDR3 DNA sequence: TGCGCCAGCAGCCAACCTTTACTAGCGGGGGGTAAAACCTACAATGAGCAGTTCTTC. Protein: CASSQPLLAGGKTYNEQFF.

The V and J genes are TRBV2 and TRBJ1-1; D gene unclear. CDR1 and CDR2 from the germline V gene are SNHLY and FYNNEI. The CDR3 contains 12 residues. Trimming removed 7 bases at V and 5 bases at J, with 11 bases between. CDR3 protein: CASMWEGTEAFF. CDR3 nucleotides: TGTGCCAGCATGTGGGAGGGTACTGAAGCTTTCTTT.

The chain couples TRBV28 to TRBJ1-5; D unresolved. The V gene's germline CDR1 is MDHEN and CDR2 SYDVKM. CDR3 length equals 16 residues. V was trimmed by 5 bases and J by 0 bases, leaving 14 bases between them. CDR3 protein: CASSIRESYSNQPQHF. CDR3 in DNA: TGTGCCAGCAGTATCCGGGAGAGTTATAGCAATCAGCCCCAGCATTTT.

The table lists this clone with a count of one. J is TRBJ2-7 and V is TRBV5-1, with no clear D. With 0 bases removed from V and 0 bases from J, the gap between germline ends came to 7 bases. Germline-derived CDR1 and CDR2 are SGHRS and YFSETQ. This CDR3 is built from 14 residues. CDR3 amino acids: CASSLDMLSYEQYF. In nucleotides, the CDR3 is TGCGCCAGCAGCTTGGACATGCTCTCCTACGAGCAGTACTTC.

The DNA of the CDR3 is TGCGCCAGCAGCCAAGCCGGGACAGGGGGCTTGAATGAGCAGTTCTTC. It translates to CASSQAGTGGLNEQFF. The chain couples TRBV4-3 to TRBJ2-1; 12 nucleotides align to TRBD1. Germline-derived CDR1 and CDR2 are LGHNA and YSLEER. CDR3 length: 16 residues. J gave up 7 bases and V 1 base, and 5 bases lay outside the gene matches.

This chain uses TRBV11-2 with TRBJ1-3, with D perhaps TRBD1 (5 bases). Trimming took off 1 base at V and 0 bases at J, with 16 bases between the two ends. Germline assignment: CDR1 SGHAT and CDR2 FQNNGV. The CDR3 totals 18 residues. DNA for the CDR3: TGTGCCAGCAGCTTAGCGGGGGTACGGGACCCCTCTGGAAACACCATATATTTT. Protein product: CASSLAGVRDPSGNTIYF.

This clone was seen a single time. This rearrangement joins TRBV30 to TRBJ1-2; tentative D call: TRBD1 (6 bases). The CDR3 is 14 amino acids. Germline CDR1 reads GTSNPN; CDR2 reads SVGIG (reference sequence). Trimming took 2 bases from V and 3 from J, leaving 13 bases between them. The CDR3, as DNA: TGTGCCTGGAGTAAGGAACAGGGCCACTATGGCTACACCTTC. Translating it yields CAWSKEQGHYGYTF.

V gene TRBV7-2 combines with J gene TRBJ1-1; D is ambiguous. Per the germline V gene, CDR1 is SGHTA and CDR2 is FQGNSA. The CDR3 totals 13 residues. Trimming removed 2 bases at V and 5 bases at J, with 9 bases between. The CDR3 sequence: CASSLNTRTEAFF. CDR3 bases: TGTGCCAGCAGCTTAAATACTCGGACTGAAGCTTTCTTT.

The CDR3 reads CASSVEGQGADSEQFF. The CDR3 nucleotides are TGTGCCAGCAGCGTAGAAGGTCAGGGGGCAGATAGTGAGCAGTTCTTC. This chain uses TRBV9 with TRBJ2-1, with 8 bases lining up with TRBD1. From germline, CDR1 is SGDLS and CDR2 YYNGEE. V shed 0 bases and J 9 bases; nucleotides not matched to a gene: 11. This CDR3 has 16 amino acids.

The chain carries TRBV4-2 and TRBJ2-3; 8 positions match TRBD2. After removal of 1 base from V and 6 bases from J, the junction contained 3 bases not matched to a gene. The CDR3 loop spans 14 amino acids. Germline values: CDR1 LGHNA, CDR2 YNFKEQ. CDR3 DNA sequence: TGTGCCAGCAGCCAAGCGGGGGGGCGGGATACGCAGTATTTT. Translating it yields CASSQAGGRDTQYF.